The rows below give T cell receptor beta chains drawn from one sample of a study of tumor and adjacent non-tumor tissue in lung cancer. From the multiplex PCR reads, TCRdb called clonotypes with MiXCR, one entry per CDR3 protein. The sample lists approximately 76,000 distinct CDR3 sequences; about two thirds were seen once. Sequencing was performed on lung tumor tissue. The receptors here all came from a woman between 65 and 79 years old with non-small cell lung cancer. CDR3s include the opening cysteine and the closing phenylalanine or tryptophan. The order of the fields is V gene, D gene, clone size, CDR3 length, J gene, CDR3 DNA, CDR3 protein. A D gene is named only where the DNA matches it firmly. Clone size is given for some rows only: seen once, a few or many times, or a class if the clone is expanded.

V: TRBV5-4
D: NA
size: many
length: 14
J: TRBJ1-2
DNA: TGTGCCAGCACGGGGGGGGTCCTGTTTCGGGGCTACACCTTC
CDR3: CASTGGVLFRGYTF

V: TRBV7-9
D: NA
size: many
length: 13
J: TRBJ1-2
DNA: TGTGCCAGCAGCTTAGTGTCAGCCTATGGCTACACCTTC
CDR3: CASSLVSAYGYTF

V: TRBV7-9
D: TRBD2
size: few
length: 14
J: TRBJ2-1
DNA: TGTCCCAGCAGCTTAGTTTTACTAGCGGATGAGCAGTTCTTC
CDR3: CPSSLVLLADEQFF

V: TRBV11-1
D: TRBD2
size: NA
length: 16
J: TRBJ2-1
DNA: TGTACCAGAAGCTTAGCCGTAGCGGGCCTGTACATTGAGCAGTTCTTC
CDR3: CTRSLAVAGLYIEQFF

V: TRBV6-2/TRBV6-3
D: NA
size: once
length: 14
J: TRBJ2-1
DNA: TGTGCCAGCAGTCGTCTAGCAGGACTCAATGAGCAGTTCTTC
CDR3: CASSRLAGLNEQFF

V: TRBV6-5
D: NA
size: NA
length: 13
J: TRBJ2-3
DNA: TGTACCAGCGGTACCCTCGGGGCAGATACGCAGTATTTT
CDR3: CTSGTLGADTQYF

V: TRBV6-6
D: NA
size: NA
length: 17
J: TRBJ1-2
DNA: TGTGCCAATAGTTACTCAGTTGGAACGCGAGGGGGTAATGGCTACACCTTC
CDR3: CANSYSVGTRGGNGYTF

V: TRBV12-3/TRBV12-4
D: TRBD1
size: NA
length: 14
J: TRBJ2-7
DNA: TGTGCCAGTAGTTCCCGGGACAGGGGGCACAAGCAGTACTTC
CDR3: CASSSRDRGHKQYF

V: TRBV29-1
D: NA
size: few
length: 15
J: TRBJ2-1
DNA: TGCAGCGCTGTCCTAGGGACCAGCGGGCTTCTTGAGCAGTTCTTC
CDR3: CSAVLGTSGLLEQFF

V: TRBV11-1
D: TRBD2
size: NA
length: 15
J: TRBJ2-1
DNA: TGTGCCATCAGCTCCAGACTAGCTGACTACAATGAGCGGTTCTTC
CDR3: CAISSRLADYNERFF

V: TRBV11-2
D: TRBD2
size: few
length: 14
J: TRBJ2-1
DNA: TGTGCCAGCAGCTGGACTAGCGGAAACAATGAGCAGTTCTTC
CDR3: CASSWTSGNNEQFF

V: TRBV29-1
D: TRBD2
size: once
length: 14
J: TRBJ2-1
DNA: TGCAACGTCTACGGGACTAGCGAGGGCAATGAGCAGTTCTTC
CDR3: CNVYGTSEGNEQFF

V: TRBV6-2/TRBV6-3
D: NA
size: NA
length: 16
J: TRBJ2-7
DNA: TGTGTCAGCAGATGCGGTTGGGGGCAGGTCTCCTACGAGCAGTACTTC
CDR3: CVSRCGWGQVSYEQYF

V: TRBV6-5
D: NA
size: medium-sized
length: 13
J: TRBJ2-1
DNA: TGTGCCAGCAGTTACTCGAACACCGGCGGGCAGTTCTTC
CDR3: CASSYSNTGGQFF

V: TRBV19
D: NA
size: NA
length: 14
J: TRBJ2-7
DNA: TGTGCCAGTAGTATATCAGCGGGTACCTACGAGCAGTACTTC
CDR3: CASSISAGTYEQYF

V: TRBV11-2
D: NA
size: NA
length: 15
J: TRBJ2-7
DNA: TGTGCCAGCAGCTTAGATCCTAGCAGGTCTGTCGAGCAGTACTTC
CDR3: CASSLDPSRSVEQYF

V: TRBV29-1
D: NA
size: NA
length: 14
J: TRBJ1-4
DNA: TGCAGCGTCCATGGCGTCAGAGTCAATGAAAAACTGTTTTTT
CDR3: CSVHGVRVNEKLFF

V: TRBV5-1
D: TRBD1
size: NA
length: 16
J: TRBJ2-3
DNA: TGCGCCAGCAGCTACGTGACCCAGGGGGGCACAGATACGCAGTATTTT
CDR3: CASSYVTQGGTDTQYF

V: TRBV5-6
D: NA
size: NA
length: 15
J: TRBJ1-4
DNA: TGTGCCAGCAACTCTGAAAGGGGCGATGATGAAAAACTGTTTTTT
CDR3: CASNSERGDDEKLFF

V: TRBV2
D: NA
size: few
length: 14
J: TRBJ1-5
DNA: TGTGCCAGCGACGCGGACGGGGGAAATCAGCCCCAGCATTTT
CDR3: CASDADGGNQPQHF

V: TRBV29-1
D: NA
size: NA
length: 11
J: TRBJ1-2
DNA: TGCAACGTTGTCAGGGGTTATGGCTACGCCTTC
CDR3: CNVVRGYGYAF

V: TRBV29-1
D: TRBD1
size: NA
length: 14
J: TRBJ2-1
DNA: TGCAGCGCTCTATCCAGGGGGCGCAATAATGAGCAGTTCTTC
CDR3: CSALSRGRNNEQFF

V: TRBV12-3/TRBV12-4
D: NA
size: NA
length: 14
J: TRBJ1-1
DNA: TGTGCCAGCACCTGCAATGCGGTAGGCACTGAAGCTTTCTTT
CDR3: CASTCNAVGTEAFF

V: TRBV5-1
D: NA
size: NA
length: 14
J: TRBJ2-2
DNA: TGCGCCAGCAGCTTGGATGTGTCCGGCGGGGAGCTGTTTTTT
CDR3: CASSLDVSGGELFF

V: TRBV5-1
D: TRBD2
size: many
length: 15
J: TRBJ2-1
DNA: TGCGCCAGCAGCCAATCGACTAGCGGGATTGGTGAGCAGTTCTTC
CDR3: CASSQSTSGIGEQFF

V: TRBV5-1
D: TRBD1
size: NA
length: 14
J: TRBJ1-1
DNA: TGCGCCAGCAGCTTGGACCAGGGGGGAGATGAAGCTTTCTTT
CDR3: CASSLDQGGDEAFF

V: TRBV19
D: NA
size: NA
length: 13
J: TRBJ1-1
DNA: TGTGCCAGTAGTATGGGTGAATACACTGAAGCTTTCTTT
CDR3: CASSMGEYTEAFF

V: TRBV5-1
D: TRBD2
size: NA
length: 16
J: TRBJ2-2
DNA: TGCGCCAGCAGCGTCTTATCTAGCGGGAGGGCCGGGGAGCTGTTTTTT
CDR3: CASSVLSSGRAGELFF

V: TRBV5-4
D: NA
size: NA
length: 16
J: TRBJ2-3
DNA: TGTGCCATCAGCTCACAATGCAGGGACCTCACAGATACGCAGTATTTT
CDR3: CAISSQCRDLTDTQYF

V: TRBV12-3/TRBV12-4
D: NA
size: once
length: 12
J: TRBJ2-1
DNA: TGTGCCAGCAGTCCGCTGTCGGGTGCGCAGTTCTTC
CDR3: CASSPLSGAQFF

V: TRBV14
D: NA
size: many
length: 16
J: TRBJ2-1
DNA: TGTGCCAGCAGCCAAGATTGGGGAAGCTCCTACAATGAGCAGTTCTTC
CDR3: CASSQDWGSSYNEQFF

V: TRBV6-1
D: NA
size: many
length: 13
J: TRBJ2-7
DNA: TGTGCCAGCAGTGAATCGTTGACCTACGAGCAGTACTTC
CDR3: CASSESLTYEQYF

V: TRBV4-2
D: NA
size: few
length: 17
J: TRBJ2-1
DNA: TGTGCCAGCAGCCGCTGGACTAACGAGGGCGGTGACAATGAGCAGTTCTTC
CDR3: CASSRWTNEGGDNEQFF

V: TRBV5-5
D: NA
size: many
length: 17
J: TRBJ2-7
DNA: TGTGCCAGCAGTTTTAACTCACGGGGGACGCGATCCTACGAGCAGTACTTC
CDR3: CASSFNSRGTRSYEQYF

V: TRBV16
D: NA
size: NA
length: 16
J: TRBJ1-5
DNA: TGTGCCAGCAGCCAAGTCCTTTGGGGGACTAGTCAGCCCCAGCATTTT
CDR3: CASSQVLWGTSQPQHF

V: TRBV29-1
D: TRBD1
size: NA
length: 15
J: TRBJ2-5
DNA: TGCAGCGCTAGAGGGACAGAGGAATACCAAGAGACCCAGTACTTC
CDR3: CSARGTEEYQETQYF

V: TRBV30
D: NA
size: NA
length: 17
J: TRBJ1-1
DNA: TGTGCCTGGAGCTCAAATGGTGTCCCTCTCCTGAAGACTGAAGCTTTCTTT
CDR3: CAWSSNGVPLLKTEAFF

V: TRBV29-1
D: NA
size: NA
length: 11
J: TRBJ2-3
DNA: TGCTGCGTTATAGAGACAGATACGCAGTGTTTT
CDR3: CCVIETDTQCF

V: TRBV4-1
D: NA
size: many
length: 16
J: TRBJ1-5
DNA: TGCGCCAGCAGCCAAGGGTTAGGCGAGGGCAATCAGCCCCAGCATTTT
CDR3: CASSQGLGEGNQPQHF

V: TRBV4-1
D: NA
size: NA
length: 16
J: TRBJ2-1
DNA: TGCGCCAGCAGCCAAGGTTCCGCGGAAGGATACAATGAGCAGTTCTTC
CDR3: CASSQGSAEGYNEQFF

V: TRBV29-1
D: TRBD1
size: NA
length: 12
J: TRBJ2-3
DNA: TGCAGCGTTAGACAGGGTGGGGATACACAGTATTTT
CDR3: CSVRQGGDTQYF

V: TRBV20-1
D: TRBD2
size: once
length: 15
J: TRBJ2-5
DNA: TGCAGTGATAGAGGTAGCGGGGGACGCCAAGAGACCCAGTACTTC
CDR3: CSDRGSGGRQETQYF

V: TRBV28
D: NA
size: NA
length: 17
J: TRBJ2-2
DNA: TGTGCCAGCAGTAGGGATAGGGATACCCTAGTCACCGGGGAGCTGTTTTTT
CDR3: CASSRDRDTLVTGELFF